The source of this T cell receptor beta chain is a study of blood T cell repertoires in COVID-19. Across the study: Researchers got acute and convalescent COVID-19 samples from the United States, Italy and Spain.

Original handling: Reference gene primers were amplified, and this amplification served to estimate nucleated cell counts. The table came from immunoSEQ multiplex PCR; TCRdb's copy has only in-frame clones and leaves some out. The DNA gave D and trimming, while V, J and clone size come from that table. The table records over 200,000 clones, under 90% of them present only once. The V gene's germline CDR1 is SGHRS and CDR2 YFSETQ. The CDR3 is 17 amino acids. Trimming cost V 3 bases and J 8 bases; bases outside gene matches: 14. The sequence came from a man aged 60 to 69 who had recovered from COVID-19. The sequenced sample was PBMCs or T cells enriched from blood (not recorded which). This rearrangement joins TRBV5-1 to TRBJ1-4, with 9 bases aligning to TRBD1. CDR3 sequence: CASSSDPGTGSKEKLFF. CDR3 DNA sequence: TGCGCCAGCAGCTCGGATCCCGGGACAGGGTCAAAGGAAAAACTGTTTTTT. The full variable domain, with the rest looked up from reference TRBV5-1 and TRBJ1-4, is KAGVTQTPRYLIKTRGQQVTLSCSPISGHRSVSWYQQTPGQGLQFLFEYFSETQRNKGNFPGRFSGRQFSNSRSEMNVSTLELGDSALYLCASSSDPGTGSKEKLFFGSGTQLSVL.